One and the same sample provided the 5 T cell receptor beta chains below, sequenced in a study of shared clonotypes between healthy human individuals. TCRdb's copy holds only in-frame clones and misses some; the assay was immunoSEQ multiplex PCR. This repertoire shows roughly 640,000 clones, about 74% found once; its top ten account for more than 1.5%. Sequenced input: memory CD4+ T cells sorted from blood. Regarding subset: CD45RA-negative fraction. These receptors originate from a woman aged 25 to 39 in good health.

This rearrangement joins TRBV7-2 to TRBJ2-7, with D perhaps given as TRBD1 or TRBD2 (7 bases each). Germline CDR1 is SGHTA and CDR2 is FQGNSA. V lost 1 base and J 5 bases, leaving 15 bases between the germline ends. The CDR3 has 15 residues. The CDR3 region has the DNA TGTGCCAGCAGCTTAGGGGGAGGGGGCTCGAACGAGCAGTACTTC. Protein product: CASSLGGGGSNEQYF.

As to this clone: Other nucleotide sequences from this sample produce the same CDR3. The V gene is TRBV5-1, the J gene TRBJ2-3; D may be TRBD2 (5 bases). The V gene lost 0 bases and the J gene lost 0 bases, with 11 bases spanning the gap. This CDR3 is 16 amino acids long. CDR1 is SGHRS, CDR2 YFSETQ, per germline. CDR3 bases: TGCGCCAGCAGCTTGGGCGGGCCGCCTAGCACAGATACGCAGTATTTT. This encodes CASSLGGPPSTDTQYF. The entire variable domain, with the rest obtained from reference TRBV5-1 and TRBJ2-3, is as follows: KAGVTQTPRYLIKTRGQQVTLSCSPISGHRSVSWYQQTPGQGLQFLFEYFSETQRNKGNFPGRFSGRQFSNSRSEMNVSTLELGDSALYLCASSLGGPPSTDTQYFGPGTRLTVL.

The chain is built from TRBV9 and TRBJ2-3; possibly TRBD2 for D (7 bases). V lost 3 bases to trimming and J lost 6 bases, with 17 bases between them. Per germline, CDR1 SGDLS and CDR2 YYNGEE. The CDR3 is 15 residues long. The CDR3, as DNA: TGTGCCAGCAGCGAGGGGGGGAACCAGGCGGATACGCAGTATTTT. Protein product: CASSEGGNQADTQYF.

The J gene is TRBJ2-1, the V gene TRBV18, with D perhaps matching TRBD2 (5 bases). The CDR3 consists of 12 residues. The germline V gene encodes CDR1 KGHSH and CDR2 LQKENI. V was trimmed by 0 bases and J by 11 bases, leaving 8 bases between them. This CDR3 reads CASSPPGVQQFF. Written as DNA, the CDR3 is TGTGCCAGCTCACCACCGGGAGTGCAGCAGTTCTTC.

V gene TRBV30 combines with J gene TRBJ1-1, with D maybe TRBD1 (6 bases). CDR1 GTSNPN and CDR2 SVGIG come from the germline V gene (reference sequence). This CDR3 has 13 amino acids. Trimming took 8 bases from V and 1 from J, leaving 14 bases between them. CDR3 protein: CATTGTPNTEAFF. In DNA form, the CDR3 reads TGTGCCACAACTGGGACACCGAACACTGAAGCTTTCTTT.